The following is a T cell receptor beta chain sequence with its context. Its cognate antigen has yet to be identified. Base qualities are not provided; no much larger clone lies one nucleotide away. In light of the paper, this sample's time point label describes: individuals recovered from natural SARS-CoV-2 infection. The immunoSEQ Assay was used to sequence TCRbeta CDR3 regions. After extraction, genomic DNA underwent amplification by bias-controlled multiplex PCR, followed by high-throughput sequencing. The paper's processing steps were these. To quantify the absolute abundance of every unique TCRbeta CDR3 region, sequences were collapsed and filtered. T cell fraction was estimated by normalizing TCRbeta template counts to usable DNA, which was measured by amplifying reference genes present in all nucleated cells. Repertoire TCRs were annotated as SARS-CoV-2-specific when V gene, CDR3 amino acid sequence and J gene were exactly matched to a known reactive TCR set. The reference SARS-CoV-2 TCR set came from MIRA and was filtered for enrichment in COVID-19-positive ImmuneCODE repertoires, removing public or cross-reactive TCRs. Using the MIRA antigens, annotated TCRs were further analysed by specific ORF or by position within an ORF. Breadth was defined as the number of annotated unique rearrangements divided by the total number of unique productive rearrangements, and depth was defined as the summed frequency of the annotated unique rearrangements. Two-sided Wilcoxon rank-sum tests were applied when comparing TCR breadth between groups. TCRdb provides this immuneACCESS table in a form limited to in-frame rearrangements. Some clones are lacking; in checked studies, under half of them reflect an unresolved V gene, and why the rest are absent is not known. D and trimming come from the DNA, and the V and J calls and clone size come from that table. Across this sample there are about 350,000 clones, with 92% seen only once. About 3.8% of the sample is taken by the ten largest.

The source of the sample is a study of Ad26.COV2.S vaccination and SARS-CoV-2 variants (dated by TCRdb to 2020 to 2023). Study-wide context: TCRbeta repertoire sequencing was used to assess the specificity and breadth of SARS-CoV-2-reactive T cell receptors after Ad26.COV2.S vaccination. The TCR-sequenced set comprised approximately 32 samples: roughly 19 Ad26.COV2.S vaccine recipients, 5 placebo recipients and 8 SARS-CoV-2 convalescent individuals. Broad study findings and their caveats: The authors noted that the TCR breadth and depth analyses may have underestimated total T cell responses. After vaccination, spike-specific CD8+ and CD4+ T cell responses were reported to show substantial breadth. Higher spike-specific TCR breadth was observed in Ad26.COV2.S recipients than in placebo recipients (P = 0.0014). Vaccine and placebo recipients had similar non-spike TCR breadth, a finding consistent with the vaccine containing only spike.

In the germline V gene (reference sequence), CDR1 corresponds to LNHDA and CDR2 to SQIVND. Here V drops 1 base and J drops 0 bases, and the junction holds 14 bases not matched to any gene. The CDR3 runs 20 residues from the cysteine to the phenylalanine. Of all the DNA, just the CDR3 is kept, 60 bases in frame from base 1. This sequence was found in a human donor who had recovered from COVID-19. The source was peripheral blood, collected after recovery from COVID-19. This receptor chain uses TRBV19 and TRBJ1-4; a stretch of 7 junction bases matches TRBD1. The CDR3 protein sequence reads: CASSIGFGTVLQATNEKLFF. In nucleotides, the sequence is TGTGCCAGTAGTATAGGTTTCGGGACAGTCCTACAGGCAACTAATGAAAAACTGTTTTTT.